Below, one TCR beta chain is given with its context. What it binds is unknown. Separate cDNA molecules each had unique molecular identifiers attached to them. MiXCR, run by TCRdb on the 5' RACE reads, gives a single entry per CDR3 protein. The table has approximately 57,000 distinct CDR3 sequences, around 13% seen once. The data were taken from a study of early T cells in non-severe SARS-CoV-2 infection. As for the study in general: The authors sequenced bulk RNA from unsorted whole blood, leaving chains unpaired. The study's findings and limits: Private and CD4 specificities were missed by VDJdb matching, skewed to anti-spike CD8.

CDR3 length: 13 amino acids. Trimming cost V 2 bases and J 7 bases; bases outside gene matches: 0. This sequence joins TRBV12-3 or TRBV12-4 and TRBJ1-4; TRBD1 aligns across 8 bases. The source of this sequence is an adult who was a healthcare worker with PCR-confirmed SARS-CoV-2 infection or an uninfected control (not recorded which). Sequencing used whole blood. The CDR3, as DNA: TGTGCCAGCAGTTTACAGGGGGCTGAAAAACTGTTTTTT. Protein: CASSLQGAEKLFF.